This T cell receptor beta chain is drawn from a study of blood T cells in healthy people across ages. Study findings and constraints: Diversity estimates drawn from one million T cells were deemed underestimates.

On this clonotype itself: Its antigen is unknown.

Sample-barcoded 5' priming and a J-beta primer mix drove a second PCR of roughly 6 to 12 cycles. In TCRdb, the 5' RACE reads were re-called with MiXCR into one record per CDR3 protein. The sample has more than 650,000 distinct CDR3 sequences; 22% are singletons. From germline, CDR1 is SNHLY and CDR2 FYNNEI. The CDR3 covers 15 residues. V was cut by 7 bases and J by 0 bases, with 12 bases left in between. Specimen: blood. The TCR sequence derives from a man in his 70s in good health. The V call is TRBV2, the J call TRBJ2-2; possibly TRBD1 or TRBD2 for D (5 bases each). As DNA, the CDR3 is TGTGCCAGCACCGGGACGGCCACGAACACCGGGGAGCTGTTTTTT. Residues: CASTGTATNTGELFF.